Shown below are 18 T cell receptor beta chains from a single sample sequenced in a study of brain metastases from non-small cell lung cancer. Assay: immunoSEQ multiplex PCR; the TCRdb copy retains only in-frame clones and omits some. The table lists almost 4,500 clones, about 80% of them singletons. Sequencing was carried out using tumor-adjacent normal tissue. These receptor sequences come from a donor aged 40 or older with non-small cell lung cancer.

The CDR3 here is CASSLSTADRGLYGYTF. CDR3 nucleotide sequence: TGTGCCAGCAGTTTATCGACTGCGGACAGGGGACTTTATGGCTACACCTTC. The chain uses TRBV27 and TRBJ1-2; TRBD1 agrees at 9 bases. V lost 0 bases, J lost 5 bases, and 10 bases stayed unmatched. The germline CDR1 and CDR2 sequences are MNHEY and SMNVEV (reference sequence). The CDR3 runs to 17 residues.

Remarks on this clone: One end of the junction is discordant with germline, which a read error may explain. CDR3 nucleotides: TGTGCCAGTAGCGTAGGAGGGACTAGCGGGAGTAGGACGGAGACCCAGTACTTC. This encodes CASSVGGTSGSRTETQYF. The genes are TRBV9 and TRBJ2-5; 14 positions agree with TRBD2. Germline loops: CDR1 SGDLS, CDR2 YYNGEE. This CDR3 is built from 18 residues.

This chain connects TRBV5-1 to TRBJ2-1; D unresolved. The germline V gene has CDR1 SGHRS and CDR2 YFSETQ. V lost 10 bases, J lost 4 bases, and 18 bases lay in between. CDR3 size: 14 residues. CDR3 bases: TGCGCCTCCAGTCAGCTGGCCTTATACAATGAGCAGTTCTTC. Its protein product is CASSQLALYNEQFF.

V is TRBV21-1 and J is TRBJ1-2; the DNA was not compared with TRBD1, the D call given in the table. TRBV21-1 is a recognized pseudogene. CDR3 length equals 14 residues. CDR3: CASSPRSGGYGYTF. The CDR3 bases are TGTGCCAGCAGCCCTAGATCAGGGGGCTATGGCTACACCTTC.

V usage is TRBV3-1 (or the pseudogene TRBV3-2) and J usage is TRBJ2-7; unclear D gene. This CDR3 has 11 residues. Germline V gives CDR1 LGHDT, CDR2 YNNKEL (reference sequence). V lost 3 bases to trimming and J lost 6 bases, with 6 bases between them. The chain's CDR3 is CASSQVGEQYF. The CDR3 DNA reads as TGTGCCAGCAGCCAGGTAGGCGAGCAGTACTTC.

The V and J genes are TRBV6-6 and TRBJ1-5; D possibly corresponds to TRBD1 (5 bases). The CDR3 totals 14 residues. V was cut by 6 bases and J by 4 bases, with 13 bases left in between. The germline gives CDR1 MNHNY, CDR2 SVGAGI (reference sequence). DNA for the CDR3: TGTGCCAGCAGAGGGGCAGGCCGAAATCAGCCCCAGCATTTT. It codes for CASRGAGRNQPQHF.

The V gene is TRBV6-6, the J gene TRBJ2-5, with D perhaps TRBD1 or TRBD2 (6 bases each). V was shortened by 6 bases and J by 4 bases, with 18 bases between the two germline ends. The CDR3 runs 15 residues. Germline V CDR1 and CDR2: MNHNY, SVGAGI (reference sequence). Here the CDR3 DNA reads TGTGCCAGCAGCACAGGGCTAACGGGAGCAGAGACCCAGTACTTC. Encoded protein: CASSTGLTGAETQYF.

The V call is TRBV27, the J call TRBJ1-2, with unresolved D. Germline-derived CDR1 and CDR2 are MNHEY and SMNVEV (reference sequence). CDR3 length: 12 residues. V was shortened by 6 bases and J by 2 bases, with 7 bases between the two germline ends. In DNA form, the CDR3 reads TGTGCCAGCAGGGCTCAGAACTATGGCTACACCTTC. Residues: CASRAQNYGYTF.

The V call is TRBV5-6, the J call TRBJ1-5; D is unclear. This CDR3 comprises 16 residues. Trimming stripped 4 bases from V and 0 bases from J, with 14 bases between. The germline V gene encodes CDR1 SGHDT and CDR2 YYEEEE. CDR3: CASSTRAAYSNQPQHF. DNA for the CDR3: TGTGCCAGCAGCACCCGGGCCGCCTATAGCAATCAGCCCCAGCATTTT.

The V call is TRBV28, the J call TRBJ2-7; 8 bases fit TRBD1. The germline V gene encodes CDR1 MDHEN and CDR2 SYDVKM. With V trimmed by 3 bases and J by 1 base, 5 bases remained unmatched. This CDR3 is built from 15 residues. The CDR3 reads CASSFSGTGSYEQYF. As DNA, the CDR3 is TGTGCCAGCAGTTTCTCGGGGACAGGATCCTACGAGCAGTACTTC.

The J gene is TRBJ1-5, the V gene TRBV24-1; 11 bases are a match to TRBD1. The trim removed 6 bases at V and 3 bases at J, leaving 6 bases unmatched. The CDR3 is 16 residues long. Germline lookup yields CDR1 KGHDR and CDR2 SFDVKD. The CDR3 protein is CATSSRDRGFNQPQHF. The DNA of the CDR3 is TGTGCCACCAGTTCCCGGGACAGGGGGTTCAATCAGCCCCAGCATTTT.

The sample holds a few counts of this clone. The genes are TRBV7-9 and TRBJ2-5; maybe TRBD2 (6 bases). The V gene's germline CDR1 is SEHNR and CDR2 FQNEAQ (reference sequence). V was trimmed by 7 bases and J by 7 bases, leaving 13 bases between them. The CDR3 is 12 amino acids. CDR3: CASNLVGGTQYF. In DNA, the CDR3 is TGTGCCAGCAACCTGGTCGGGGGGACCCAGTACTTC.

The chain links TRBV28 to TRBJ1-2; TRBD1 aligns across 7 bases. This CDR3 spans 15 amino acids. The germline V gene has CDR1 MDHEN and CDR2 SYDVKM. J gave up 1 base and V 6 bases, and 8 bases lay outside the gene matches. The CDR3 spells CASRTGQVINYGYTF. In DNA form, the CDR3 reads TGTGCCAGCAGGACTGGACAGGTGATTAACTATGGCTACACCTTC.

The V gene is TRBV28, the J gene TRBJ1-3, with 8 bases aligning to TRBD1. Germline V gives CDR1 MDHEN, CDR2 SYDVKM. The length of the CDR3 is 17 residues. J was trimmed by 0 bases and V by 1 base; bases with no gene match: 5. This CDR3 is CASSLFAGQGSGNTIYF. The CDR3 DNA is TGTGCCAGCAGTTTATTCGCCGGACAGGGCTCTGGAAACACCATATATTTT.

In regard to this clone: The junction does not match germline at one end; this may be a read error. J is TRBJ1-1 and V is TRBV27; D is unclear. Germline lookup yields CDR1 MNHEY and CDR2 SMNVEV (reference sequence). This CDR3 has 13 amino acids. For the CDR3, the DNA is TGCACCAGCAGTTCGGGTGGGAACACTGAAGCTTTCTTT. Its protein product is CTSSSGGNTEAFF.

The chain recombines TRBV6-8 with TRBJ1-2; D remains ambiguous. The CDR3 is 12 amino acids. Trimming removed 7 bases at V and 5 bases at J, with 11 bases between. Looked up from germline, CDR1 is MNHGY and CDR2 is SAAAGT. CDR3 sequence (DNA): TGTGCCAGCACTCGGAGCAGTTATGGCTACACCTTC. Its protein is CASTRSSYGYTF.

V gene TRBV12-3 or TRBV12-4 combines with J gene TRBJ1-5; weak D call: TRBD1 (6 bases). The CDR3 spans 13 residues. Trimming took 10 bases from V and 6 from J, leaving 16 bases between them. The CDR3 sequence: CAIGPRGSQPQHF. The CDR3 coding sequence is TGTGCCATCGGGCCCAGGGGAAGTCAGCCCCAGCATTTT.

The CDR3 spells CASSWAGLNEKLFF. For the CDR3, the DNA is TGTGCCAGCAGTTGGGCCGGACTTAATGAAAAACTGTTTTTT. V gene TRBV6-5 combines with J gene TRBJ1-4; D is uncertain. Germline CDR1 reads MNHEY; CDR2 reads SVGAGI. The CDR3 spans 14 residues. V lost 4 bases and J lost 4, with 10 bases in between.